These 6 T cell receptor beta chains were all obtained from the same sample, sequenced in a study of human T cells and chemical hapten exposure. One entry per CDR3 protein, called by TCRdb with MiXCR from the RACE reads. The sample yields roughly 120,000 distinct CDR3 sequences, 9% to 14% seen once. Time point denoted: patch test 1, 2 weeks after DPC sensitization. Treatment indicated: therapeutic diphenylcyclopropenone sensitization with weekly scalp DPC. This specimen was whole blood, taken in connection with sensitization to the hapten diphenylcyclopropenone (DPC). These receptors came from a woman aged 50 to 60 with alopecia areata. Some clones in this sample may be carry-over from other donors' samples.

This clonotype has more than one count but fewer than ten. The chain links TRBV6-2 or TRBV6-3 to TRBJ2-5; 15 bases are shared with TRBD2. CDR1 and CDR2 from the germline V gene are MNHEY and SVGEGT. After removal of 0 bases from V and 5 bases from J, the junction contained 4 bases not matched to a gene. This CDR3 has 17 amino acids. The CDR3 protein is CASSYSGLAGGPETQYF. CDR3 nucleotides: TGTGCCAGCAGTTACTCCGGACTAGCGGGGGGGCCGGAGACCCAGTACTTC.

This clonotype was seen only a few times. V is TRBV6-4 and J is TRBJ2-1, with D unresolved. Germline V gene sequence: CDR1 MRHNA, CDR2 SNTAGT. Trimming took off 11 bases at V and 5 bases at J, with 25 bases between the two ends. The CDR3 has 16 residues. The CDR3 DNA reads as TGTGCCTCCTGCAACCCAGTGGGCGGACCGAACAATGAGCAGTTCTTC. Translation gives CASCNPVGGPNNEQFF.

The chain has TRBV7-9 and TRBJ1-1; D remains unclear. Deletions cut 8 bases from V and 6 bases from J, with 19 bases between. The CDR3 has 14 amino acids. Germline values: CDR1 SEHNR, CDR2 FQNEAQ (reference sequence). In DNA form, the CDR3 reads TGTGCCAGCGATCTGAGGGATCGGTGGTCTGAAGCTTTCTTT. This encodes CASDLRDRWSEAFF.

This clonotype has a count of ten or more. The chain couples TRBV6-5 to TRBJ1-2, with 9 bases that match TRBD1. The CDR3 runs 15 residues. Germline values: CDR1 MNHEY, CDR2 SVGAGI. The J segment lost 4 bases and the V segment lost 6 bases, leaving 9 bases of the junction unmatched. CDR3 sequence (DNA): TGTGCCAGCAGGGAACAGGGGGCGACTTCCTATGGCTACACCTTC. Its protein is CASREQGATSYGYTF.

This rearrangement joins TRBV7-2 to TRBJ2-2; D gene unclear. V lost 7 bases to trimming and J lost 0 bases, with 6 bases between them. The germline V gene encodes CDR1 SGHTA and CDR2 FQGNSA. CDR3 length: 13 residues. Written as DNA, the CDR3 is TGTGCCAGCAACAGTCCGAACACCGGGGAGCTGTTTTTT. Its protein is CASNSPNTGELFF. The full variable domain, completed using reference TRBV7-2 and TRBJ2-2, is GAGVSQSPSNKVTEKGKDVELRCDPISGHTALYWYRQSLGQGLEFLIYFQGNSAPDKSGLPSDRFSAERTGGSVSTLTIQRTQQEDSAVYLCASNSPNTGELFFGEGSRLTVL.

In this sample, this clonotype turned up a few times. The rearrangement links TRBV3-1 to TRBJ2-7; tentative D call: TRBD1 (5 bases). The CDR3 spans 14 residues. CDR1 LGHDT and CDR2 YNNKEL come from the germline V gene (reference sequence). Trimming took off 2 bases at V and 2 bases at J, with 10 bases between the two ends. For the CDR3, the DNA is TGTGCCAGCAGCCAACGCAGGGTGACCTACGAGCAGTACTTC. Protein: CASSQRRVTYEQYF.